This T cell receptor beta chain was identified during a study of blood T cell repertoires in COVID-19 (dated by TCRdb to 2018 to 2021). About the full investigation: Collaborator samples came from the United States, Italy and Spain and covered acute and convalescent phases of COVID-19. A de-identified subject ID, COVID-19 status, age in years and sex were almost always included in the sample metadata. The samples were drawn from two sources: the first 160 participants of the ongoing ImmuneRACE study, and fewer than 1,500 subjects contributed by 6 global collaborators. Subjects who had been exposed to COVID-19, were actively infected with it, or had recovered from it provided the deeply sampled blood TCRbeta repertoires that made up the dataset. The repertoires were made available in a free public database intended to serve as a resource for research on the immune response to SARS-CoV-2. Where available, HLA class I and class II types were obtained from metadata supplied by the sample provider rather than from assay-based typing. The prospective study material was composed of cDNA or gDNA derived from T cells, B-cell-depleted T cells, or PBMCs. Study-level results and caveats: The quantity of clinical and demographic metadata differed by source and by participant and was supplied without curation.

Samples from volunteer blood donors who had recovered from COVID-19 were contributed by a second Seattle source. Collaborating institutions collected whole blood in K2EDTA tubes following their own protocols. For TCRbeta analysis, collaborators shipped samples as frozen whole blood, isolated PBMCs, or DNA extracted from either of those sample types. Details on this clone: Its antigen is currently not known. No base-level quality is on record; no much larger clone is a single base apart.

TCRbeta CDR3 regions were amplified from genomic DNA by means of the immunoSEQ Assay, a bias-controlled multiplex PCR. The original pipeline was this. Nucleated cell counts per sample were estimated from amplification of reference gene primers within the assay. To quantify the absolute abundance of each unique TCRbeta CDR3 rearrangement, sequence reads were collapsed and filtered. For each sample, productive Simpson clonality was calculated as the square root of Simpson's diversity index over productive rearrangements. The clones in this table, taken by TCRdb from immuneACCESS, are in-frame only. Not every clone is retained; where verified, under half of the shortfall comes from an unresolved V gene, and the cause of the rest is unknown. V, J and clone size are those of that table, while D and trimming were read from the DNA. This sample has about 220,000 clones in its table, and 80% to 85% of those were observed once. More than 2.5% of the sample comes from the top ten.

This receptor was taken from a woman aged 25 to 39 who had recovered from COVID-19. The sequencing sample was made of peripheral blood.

CDR3 loop: CASSNLRDEQYF. Read as DNA, the sequence is TGTGCCAGTAGTAATCTACGGGACGAGCAGTACTTC. The rearrangement joined TRBV19 to TRBJ2-7; the D gene assignment is ambiguous. Inclusive of the bounding cysteine and phenylalanine, the CDR3 is 12 residues long. The retained sequence is limited to the CDR3, 36 bases, with the frame set at the first base. The germline V gene (reference sequence) specifies LNHDA as CDR1 and SQIVND as CDR2. Trimming takes 4 bases from V and 5 bases from J, and the germline ends sit 9 bases apart.